These 5 T cell receptor beta chains share one sample of origin, sequenced in a study of T cell responses to AZD1222 COVID-19 vaccine. Assay: immunoSEQ multiplex PCR; the TCRdb copy retains only in-frame clones and omits some. The sample includes about 98,000 clones, more than 70% seen only once; the top ten take around 15%. Sequenced material: peripheral blood, taken on day 0 of AZD1222 vaccination. All receptors derive from an adult in good health.

This clone occurred once. The chain has TRBV11-3 and TRBJ2-1; TRBD2 aligns across 11 bases. The CDR3 totals 15 residues. V shed 5 bases, J shed 9 bases, and the junction held 9 bases outside the gene matches. Germline V gene lookup returns CDR1 SGHNT and CDR2 YENEEA. The CDR3 DNA is TGTGCCAGCAGCGAAGTAGCGGGAGGGCCCGTTGAGCAGTTCTTC. Its translation: CASSEVAGGPVEQFF.

This chain uses TRBV4-3 with TRBJ1-1; maybe TRBD1 (5 bases). Per germline, CDR1 LGHNA and CDR2 YSLEER. CDR3 size: 12 residues. Trimming cost V 3 bases and J 7 bases, with 9 bases left between them. The CDR3 loop reads CASSHLDSEAFF. In nucleotides, the CDR3 is TGCGCCAGCAGCCACCTCGACAGTGAAGCTTTCTTT.

The chain has TRBV7-2 and TRBJ2-4; 7 bases are a match to TRBD2. V lost 1 base, J lost 14 bases, and 8 bases stayed unmatched. The CDR3 totals 13 residues. Germline CDR1 reads SGHTA; CDR2 reads FQGNSA. The chain's CDR3 is CASSLVRGGVEYF. For the CDR3, the DNA is TGTGCCAGCAGCTTAGTACGGGGAGGGGTCGAGTACTTC.

This clone was found once. The V and J genes are TRBV9 and TRBJ2-1; 10 bases line up with TRBD2. Germline assignment: CDR1 SGDLS and CDR2 YYNGEE. The CDR3 is 15 amino acids. Unmatched junction bases numbered 1, after V lost 0 bases and J lost 4 bases. The CDR3 loop is CASSVGTSGYNEQFF. CDR3 in DNA: TGTGCCAGCAGCGTAGGGACTAGCGGATACAATGAGCAGTTCTTC.

The V gene is TRBV7-9, the J gene TRBJ1-6; a weak D match, TRBD1 (5 bases). CDR1 is SEHNR and CDR2 is FQNEAQ in the germline V gene (reference sequence). Trimming shortened V by 3 bases and J by 7 bases, and 10 bases separated the two germline ends. The CDR3 is 14 residues long. The CDR3 DNA sequence: TGTGCCAGCAGCTTTGGACACATGAATTCACCCCTCCACTTT. Its translation is CASSFGHMNSPLHF.